Following are 13 T cell receptor beta chains from one sample sequenced in a study of T-cell reconstitution after alpha-beta-depleted transplantation in children. Unique molecular identifiers were incorporated into the prepared TCRbeta library. TCRdb passed the PCR reads through MiXCR, listing each CDR3 protein once. The repertoire consists of 500,000 to 650,000 distinct CDR3 sequences, with 10% to 15% occurring once and the leading ten covering about 2.2%. Source: PBMCs, mostly from graft donor cells, taken 360 days after TCRalphabeta/CD19-depleted stem cell transplant. The receptor source for this set is a male patient younger than 18 who had a stem cell transplant for acute myeloid leukemia, so the T cells may come from the graft donor.

The chain recombines TRBV27 with TRBJ2-1, with TRBD2 matching 13 bases. Per the germline V gene, CDR1 is MNHEY and CDR2 is SMNVEV (reference sequence). The CDR3 consists of 18 residues. The V gene end was trimmed by 3 bases and the J gene end by 0 bases; junction bases not matched to a gene: 5. The CDR3 DNA reads as TGTGCCAGCAGTTTTGGACTAGCGGGAGACAGCTCCTACAATGAGCAGTTCTTC. Amino acid sequence: CASSFGLAGDSSYNEQFF.

This chain joins TRBV23-1 and TRBJ2-5, with D hard to call. TRBV23-1 is noted as an ORF with a role that remains uncertain. The V gene lost 1 base and the J gene lost 3 bases, with 9 bases spanning the gap. CDR3 length equals 14 residues. This CDR3 reads CASSQWENKETQYF. The CDR3 DNA sequence: TGCGCCAGCAGTCAATGGGAAAACAAAGAGACCCAGTACTTC.

This clonotype was detected ten times or more. This sequence joins TRBV28 and TRBJ2-1; 7 bases are shared with TRBD2. This CDR3 comprises 15 residues. The V and J ends lost 5 bases and 4 bases, in that order; junction bases with no gene match: 8. CDR1 is MDHEN and CDR2 is SYDVKM in the germline V gene. CDR3 coding DNA: TGTGCCAGCAGTAATGGACTAGTGGGATACAATGAGCAGTTCTTC. Translation gives CASSNGLVGYNEQFF.

The sample holds many counts of this clonotype. This chain connects TRBV28 to TRBJ1-1; the match to TRBD1 covers 7 bases. Germline V gene data show CDR1 as MDHEN and CDR2 as SYDVKM. The CDR3 consists of 16 residues. The J segment lost 2 bases and the V segment lost 5 bases, leaving 11 bases of the junction unmatched. CDR3 amino acids: CASSTPRTGFNTEAFF. In nucleotides, the CDR3 is TGTGCCAGCAGTACGCCTAGGACAGGTTTTAACACTGAAGCTTTCTTT.

The V call is TRBV28, the J call TRBJ2-1, with D hard to call. Germline-derived CDR1 and CDR2 are MDHEN and SYDVKM. Trimming took 6 bases from V and 8 from J, leaving 20 bases between them. The CDR3 spans 15 residues. In DNA form, the CDR3 reads TGTGCCAGCAGCCCCAGGCGAGCCTTTAAAGATGAGCAGTTCTTC. This encodes CASSPRRAFKDEQFF.

A word on this clonotype: A junction end diverges from the germline sequence, so it may reflect a read error. The chain employs TRBV5-1 and TRBJ2-7; D gene unclear. Germline CDR1 SGHRS, CDR2 YFSETQ. This CDR3 contains 11 residues. The CDR3 region is CASSLGSITNF. CDR3 DNA: TGCGCCAGCAGCTTGGGTTCTATTACCAACTTC. Supplemented by reference TRBV5-1 and TRBJ2-7, the full variable domain reads KAGVTQTPRYLIKTRGQQVTLSCSPISGHRSVSWYQQTPGQGLQFLFEYFSETQRNKGNFPGRFSGRQFSNSRSEMNVSTLELGDSALYLCASSLGSITNFGPGTRLTVT.

The rearrangement links TRBV7-2 to TRBJ2-1; 10 bases align to TRBD1. The CDR3 extends over 19 amino acids. Germline assignment: CDR1 SGHTA and CDR2 FQGNSA. With V trimmed by 0 bases and J by 0 bases, 8 bases remained unmatched. In DNA form, the CDR3 reads TGTGCCAGCAGCTTAGCGGACAGGGGGACTTCCTCCTCCTACAATGAGCAGTTCTTC. Translating it yields CASSLADRGTSSSYNEQFF.

The chain employs TRBV7-3 and TRBJ2-7, with TRBD2 as a possible D gene (6 bases). Per germline, CDR1 SGHTA and CDR2 FQGTGA. V shed 5 bases and J shed 6 bases, with 14 bases lying between them. The CDR3 covers 13 residues. The CDR3 nucleotides read TGTGCCAGCAGCCCTGGACTGGGGGGCGAGCAGTACTTC. Translating it yields CASSPGLGGEQYF.

The J gene is TRBJ2-7, the V gene TRBV20-1; possibly TRBD1 for D (6 bases). V shed 3 bases and J shed 5 bases, with 17 bases lying between them. CDR1 DFQATT and CDR2 SNEGSKA come from the germline V gene (reference sequence). This CDR3 has 14 residues. The CDR3 sequence is CSASFRTASHEQYF. The DNA of the CDR3 is TGCAGTGCTAGTTTTCGGACAGCTTCCCACGAGCAGTACTTC.

The J gene is TRBJ2-1, the V gene TRBV5-1, with 9 bases identical to TRBD2. CDR3 length equals 20 residues. Germline CDR1 SGHRS, CDR2 YFSETQ. V lost 3 bases, J lost 0 bases, and 16 bases stayed unmatched. CDR3: CASSYPGLATWASSYNEQFF. The CDR3, as DNA: TGCGCCAGCAGCTACCCCGGACTAGCGACGTGGGCCAGCTCCTACAATGAGCAGTTCTTC.

The CDR3 here is CAISESQGLGETQYF. The CDR3 nucleotides are TGTGCCATCAGTGAGTCTCAGGGTCTTGGAGAGACCCAGTACTTC. The V gene is TRBV10-3, the J gene TRBJ2-5; TRBD1 might be the D (5 bases). The CDR3 has 15 amino acids. V was cut by 0 bases and J by 4 bases, with 12 bases left in between. Germline CDR1 is ENHRY and CDR2 is SYGVKD.

This clonotype came up a few times. The chain carries TRBV29-1 and TRBJ2-5, with 10 bases fitting TRBD2. Looked up from germline, CDR1 is SQVTM and CDR2 is ANQGSEA. This CDR3 spans 15 amino acids. J gave up 5 bases and V 1 base, and 7 bases lay outside the gene matches. The CDR3 DNA follows: TGCAGCGTTGAAGCCGAGCGGGAGGGCCTGGAGACCCAGTACTTC. This gives the protein CSVEAEREGLETQYF. Full variable domain (rest looked up from reference TRBV29-1 and TRBJ2-5): SAVISQKPSRDICQRGTSLTIQCQVDSQVTMMFWYRQQPGQSLTLIATANQGSEATYESGFVIDKFPISRPNLTFSTLTVSNMSPEDSSIYLCSVEAEREGLETQYFGPGTRLLVL.

This clonotype was counted between two and nine times. The chain links TRBV5-1 to TRBJ2-1; unclear D gene. The germline V and J ends were trimmed by 2 bases and 5 bases, with 11 bases remaining between them. This CDR3 is 14 amino acids long. From germline, CDR1 is SGHRS and CDR2 YFSETQ. CDR3 loop: CASSFHPKDNEQFF. As DNA, the CDR3 is TGCGCCAGCAGCTTCCATCCTAAGGACAATGAGCAGTTCTTC.